Listed below are T cell receptor beta chains from one sample, sequenced in a study of blood T cell repertoires in COVID-19. The method was immunoSEQ multiplex PCR; TCRdb's version includes in-frame clones alone and lacks a portion of them. The table lists some 150,000 clones, around 80% of them singletons. The sequenced material came from PBMCs or T cells enriched from blood (not recorded which). The receptors derive from a man over 45 who had recovered from COVID-19. The CDR3 runs from the conserved cysteine through the conserved F or W. D genes are given only for firm matches. Where a row states a size, it is once, few, many or the class of an expanded clone; other rows omit it.

size	J	D	V	DNA	CDR3
NA	TRBJ2-7	NA	TRBV10-3	TGTGCCATCAGTGAGTCTTCGGGGGGCAGCTACGAGCAGTACTTC	CAISESSGGSYEQYF
NA	TRBJ2-5	TRBD1	TRBV5-1	TGCGCCAGCAGCTTGTCGGACAGGACCAAAGAGACCCAGTACTTC	CASSLSDRTKETQYF
once	TRBJ1-1	NA	TRBV2	TGTGCCAGCAGTGCGGTAAAAGCTTTCTTT	CASSAVKAFF
NA	TRBJ1-2	NA	TRBV29-1	TGCAGCGTTTACGAGGGCTATGATGGCTACACCTTC	CSVYEGYDGYTF
NA	TRBJ1-2	NA	TRBV3-1/TRBV3-2	TGTGCCAGCAGCGACATATACTATGGCTACACCTTC	CASSDIYYGYTF
NA	TRBJ1-5	TRBD1	TRBV27	TGTGCCAGCAGCGAACGGGGACGACAGGGGAGCAATCAGCCCCAGCATTTT	CASSERGRQGSNQPQHF
NA	TRBJ2-6	NA	TRBV5-4	TGTGCCAGCAGCGGCCCGGACAGAGCATCTGGGGCCAACGTCCTGACTTTC	CASSGPDRASGANVLTF
NA	TRBJ1-4	NA	TRBV11-2	TGTGCCAGCAGCTCCGACAGAAGAAATGAAAAACTGTTTTTT	CASSSDRRNEKLFF
few	TRBJ2-1	NA	TRBV10-3	TGTGCCATCAGTGAGTCACAGGTGCAGCAGTTCTTC	CAISESQVQQFF
NA	TRBJ2-1	NA	TRBV5-1	TGCGCCAGCAGCTTGGTGTCAGGGGAAGGGTTTGAGCAGTTCTTC	CASSLVSGEGFEQFF
NA	TRBJ2-1	TRBD2	TRBV30	TGTGCCTCAAAACTAGCGGATAACAATGAGCAGTTCTTC	CASKLADNNEQFF
NA	TRBJ1-1	TRBD1	TRBV7-8	TGTGCCAGCACCCCTAGGGGACAGGGGAACACTGAAGCTTTCTTT	CASTPRGQGNTEAFF
once	TRBJ2-5	NA	TRBV5-5	TGTGCCAGCAGCTCGCGGGCCAGTTCCCAAGAGACCCAGTACTTC	CASSSRASSQETQYF
once	TRBJ1-4	NA	TRBV5-1	TGCGCCAGCAGCCCAAGACAGGCCGCCTTAACTGAAAAACTGTTTTTT	CASSPRQAALTEKLFF
NA	TRBJ1-5	TRBD1	TRBV14	TGTGCCAGCAGCTTGACAGGGAACCAGCCCCAGCATTTT	CASSLTGNQPQHF
NA	TRBJ2-4	NA	TRBV23-1	TGCGCCAGCAGTCACGGTGTAGCCAAAAACATTCAGTACTTC	CASSHGVAKNIQYF
NA	TRBJ1-2	TRBD1	TRBV5-1	TGCGCCAGCGCGACGTCCCCGGGACAGAACTATGGCTACACCTTC	CASATSPGQNYGYTF
NA	TRBJ2-5	NA	TRBV6-5	TGTGCCATCCGTCGGGGGGCCCAGGAGACCCAGTACTTC	CAIRRGAQETQYF
NA	TRBJ2-3	NA	TRBV4-2	TGTGCCAGCAGCCAAGACAACTTACTAGCAGATACGCAGTATTTT	CASSQDNLLADTQYF
NA	TRBJ1-1	TRBD1	TRBV4-1	TGCGCCAGCAGCCAAGAGGGTCAAGGGGGCCCTCACGAAGCTTTCTTT	CASSQEGQGGPHEAFF
once	TRBJ1-2	NA	TRBV25-1	TGTGCCAGCAGTGAATTAAGTTTTGCAGGGGACTATGGCTACACCTTC	CASSELSFAGDYGYTF
NA	TRBJ2-1	TRBD2	TRBV7-8	TGTGCCAGCAGCTCCTTAGCGGGACTGAGCTCCTACAATGAGCAGTTCTTC	CASSSLAGLSSYNEQFF
NA	TRBJ2-7	TRBD1	TRBV7-6	TGTGCCAGCAGCTTAGGGACAGGCGGCGAGCAGTACTTC	CASSLGTGGEQYF
NA	TRBJ1-1	NA	TRBV19	TGTGCCAGTAGGCGGGGACGGAACACTGAAGCTTTCTTT	CASRRGRNTEAFF
NA	TRBJ2-7	NA	TRBV3-1/TRBV3-2	TGTGCCAGCAGCCACCCACAGGGCGACGAGCAGTACTTC	CASSHPQGDEQYF
NA	TRBJ1-2	NA	TRBV18	TGTGCCAGCTCACCCAACAGACAGGATGCCGAACATAACTATGGCTACACCTTC	CASSPNRQDAEHNYGYTF
few	TRBJ1-2	NA	TRBV11-2	TGTGCCAGCAGCTTAGATTCGCAAGGGGCAGGGGTTTTTGGCTACACCTTC	CASSLDSQGAGVFGYTF
NA	TRBJ2-1	NA	TRBV10-3	TGTGCCATCGGGACTTCTCACAATGAGCAGTTCTTC	CAIGTSHNEQFF